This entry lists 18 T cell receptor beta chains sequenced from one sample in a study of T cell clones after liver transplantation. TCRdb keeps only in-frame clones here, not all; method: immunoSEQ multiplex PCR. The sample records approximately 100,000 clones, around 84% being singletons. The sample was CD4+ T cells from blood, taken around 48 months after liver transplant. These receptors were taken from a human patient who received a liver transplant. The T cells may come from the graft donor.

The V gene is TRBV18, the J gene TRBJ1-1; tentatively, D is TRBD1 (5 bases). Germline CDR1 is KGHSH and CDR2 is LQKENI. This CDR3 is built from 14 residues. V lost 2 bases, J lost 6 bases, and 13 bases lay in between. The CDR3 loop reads CASSPAKGIAEAFF. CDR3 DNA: TGTGCCAGCTCACCAGCCAAGGGGATCGCTGAAGCTTTCTTT.

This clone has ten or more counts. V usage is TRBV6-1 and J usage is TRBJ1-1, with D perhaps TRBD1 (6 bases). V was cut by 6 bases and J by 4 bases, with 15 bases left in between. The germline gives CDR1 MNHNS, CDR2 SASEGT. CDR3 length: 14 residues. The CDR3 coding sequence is TGTGCCAGCAGCGCAACAGGGCGGGGCACTGAAGCTTTCTTT. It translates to CASSATGRGTEAFF.

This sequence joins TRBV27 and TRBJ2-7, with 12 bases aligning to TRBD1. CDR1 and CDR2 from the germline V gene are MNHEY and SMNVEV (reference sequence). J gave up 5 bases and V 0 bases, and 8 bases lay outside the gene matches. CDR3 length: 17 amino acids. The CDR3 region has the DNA TGTGCCAGCAGTTTATCTAGGAGGGGACAGGGGGCCCACGAGCAGTACTTC. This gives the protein CASSLSRRGQGAHEQYF.

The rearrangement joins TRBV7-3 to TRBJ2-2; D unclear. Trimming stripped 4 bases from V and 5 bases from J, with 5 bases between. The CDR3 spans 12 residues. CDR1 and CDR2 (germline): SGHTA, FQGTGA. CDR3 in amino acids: CASSSRTGELFF. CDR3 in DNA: TGTGCCAGCAGCTCCCGAACCGGGGAGCTGTTTTTT.

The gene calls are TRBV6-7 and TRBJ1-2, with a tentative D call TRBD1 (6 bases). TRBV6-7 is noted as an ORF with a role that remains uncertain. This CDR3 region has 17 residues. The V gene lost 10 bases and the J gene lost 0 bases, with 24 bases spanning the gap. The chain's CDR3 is CAMNLRDIISPNYGYTF. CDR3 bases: TGTGCCATGAATCTCCGGGACATAATCAGTCCTAACTATGGCTACACCTTC.

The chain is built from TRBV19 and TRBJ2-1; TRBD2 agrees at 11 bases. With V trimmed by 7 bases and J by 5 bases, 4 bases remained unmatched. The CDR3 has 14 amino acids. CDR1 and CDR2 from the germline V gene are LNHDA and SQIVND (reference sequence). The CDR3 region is CASIGTSGHNEQFF. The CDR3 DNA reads TGTGCCAGTATCGGGACTAGCGGACACAATGAGCAGTTCTTC. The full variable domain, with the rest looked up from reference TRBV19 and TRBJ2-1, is DGGITQSPKYLFRKEGQNVTLSCEQNLNHDAMYWYRQDPGQGLRLIYYSQIVNDFQKGDIAEGYSVSREKKESFPLTVTSAQKNPTAFYLCASIGTSGHNEQFFGPGTRLTVL.

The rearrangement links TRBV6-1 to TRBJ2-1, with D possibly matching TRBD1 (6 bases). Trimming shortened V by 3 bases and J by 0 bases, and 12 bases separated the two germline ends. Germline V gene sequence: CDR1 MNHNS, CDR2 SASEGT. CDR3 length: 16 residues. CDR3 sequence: CASSDWGLGSYNEQFF. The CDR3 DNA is TGTGCCAGCAGTGATTGGGGGCTAGGCTCCTACAATGAGCAGTTCTTC.

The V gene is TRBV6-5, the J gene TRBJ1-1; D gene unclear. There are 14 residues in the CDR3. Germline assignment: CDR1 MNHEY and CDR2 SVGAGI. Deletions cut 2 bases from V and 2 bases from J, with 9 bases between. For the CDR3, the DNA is TGTGCCAGCAGTTACGAAAGGAAAAACACTGAAGCTTTCTTT. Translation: CASSYERKNTEAFF.

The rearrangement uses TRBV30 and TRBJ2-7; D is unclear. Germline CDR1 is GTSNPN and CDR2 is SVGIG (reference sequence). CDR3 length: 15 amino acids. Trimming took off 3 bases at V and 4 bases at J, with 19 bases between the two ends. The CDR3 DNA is TGTGCCTGGAGGGGGTTGGACCTGCCCCCATACGAGCAGTACTTC. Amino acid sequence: CAWRGLDLPPYEQYF.

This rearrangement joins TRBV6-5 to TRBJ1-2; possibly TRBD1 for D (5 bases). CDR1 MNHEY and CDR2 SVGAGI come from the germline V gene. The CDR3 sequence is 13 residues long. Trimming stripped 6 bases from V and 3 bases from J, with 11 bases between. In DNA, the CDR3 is TGTGCCAGCAGCCCCGGGGGGGACTATGGCTACACCTTC. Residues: CASSPGGDYGYTF.

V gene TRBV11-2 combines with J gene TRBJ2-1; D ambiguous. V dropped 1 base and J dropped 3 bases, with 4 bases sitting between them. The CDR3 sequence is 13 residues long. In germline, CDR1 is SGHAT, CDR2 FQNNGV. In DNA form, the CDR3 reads TGTGCCAGCAGCTTAGCTAGCTACAATGAGCAGTTCTTC. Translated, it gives CASSLASYNEQFF.

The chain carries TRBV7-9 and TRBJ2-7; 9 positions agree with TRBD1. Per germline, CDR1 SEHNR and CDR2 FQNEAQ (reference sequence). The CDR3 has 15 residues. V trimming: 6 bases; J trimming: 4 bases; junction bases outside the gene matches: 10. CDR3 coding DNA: TGTGCCAGCAGTCCCCCGGGACAGGGTTCGTACGAGCAGTACTTC. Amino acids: CASSPPGQGSYEQYF.

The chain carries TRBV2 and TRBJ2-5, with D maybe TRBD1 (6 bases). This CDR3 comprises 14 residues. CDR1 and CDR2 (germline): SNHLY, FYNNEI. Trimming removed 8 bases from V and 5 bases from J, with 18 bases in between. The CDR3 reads CASQSRQVRETQYF. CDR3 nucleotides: TGTGCCAGCCAGTCCAGACAGGTTCGGGAGACCCAGTACTTC.

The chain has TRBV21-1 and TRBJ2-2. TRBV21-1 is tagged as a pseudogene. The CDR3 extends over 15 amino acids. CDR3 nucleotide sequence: TGTGCCAGCAGGAGGGCAGGGAACAACACCGGGGAGCTGTTTTTT. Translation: CASRRAGNNTGELFF.

This chain's CDR3 is CASSPISPGDEQYF. In DNA form, the CDR3 reads TGTGCCAGCAGCCCCATCTCACCGGGGGACGAGCAGTACTTC. The rearrangement links TRBV11-2 to TRBJ2-7; D is perhaps TRBD2 (6 bases). Trimming shortened V by 5 bases and J by 5 bases, and 16 bases separated the two germline ends. Germline CDR1 SGHAT, CDR2 FQNNGV. The CDR3 is 14 residues long.

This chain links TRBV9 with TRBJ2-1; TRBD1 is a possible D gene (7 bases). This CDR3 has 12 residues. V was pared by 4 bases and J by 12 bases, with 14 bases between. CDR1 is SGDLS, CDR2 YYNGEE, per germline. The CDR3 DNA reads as TGTGCCAGCAGCCAAACTCAGGGGGGGCAGTTCTTC. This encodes CASSQTQGGQFF.

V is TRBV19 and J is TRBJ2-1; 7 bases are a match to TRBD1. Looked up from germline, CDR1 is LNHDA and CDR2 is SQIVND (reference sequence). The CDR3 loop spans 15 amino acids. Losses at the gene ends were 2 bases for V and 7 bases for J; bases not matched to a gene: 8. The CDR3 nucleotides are TGTGCCAGTAGTATAACAGGGGCCAAGGGTAATGAGCAGTTCTTC. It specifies CASSITGAKGNEQFF.

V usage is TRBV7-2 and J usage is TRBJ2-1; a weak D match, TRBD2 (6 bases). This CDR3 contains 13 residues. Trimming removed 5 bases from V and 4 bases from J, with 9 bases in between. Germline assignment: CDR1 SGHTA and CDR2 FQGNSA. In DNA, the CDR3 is TGTGCCAGCAGCCAGGACTATTACAATGAGCAGTTCTTC. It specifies CASSQDYYNEQFF.